These T cell receptor beta chains were read from a single sample in a study of blood T cell repertoires in COVID-19. Method: immunoSEQ multiplex PCR; TCRdb's copy keeps in-frame clones and lacks some. The sample includes approximately 120,000 clones, about 93% of them seen just once. Material for sequencing was peripheral blood. Every receptor here comes from a man in his fifties or sixties with COVID-19, enrolled during active disease. Both conserved end residues are part of each CDR3. A D gene is named only where the DNA matches it firmly. Clone size is given for some rows only: seen once, a few or many times, or a class if the clone is expanded.

TRBV28	TRBJ1-3	.	.	CASRDSSGNTIYF	TGTGCCAGCAGAGACAGCTCTGGAAACACCATATATTTT
TRBV19	TRBJ1-1	TRBD1	few	CASSIPGQGTEAFF	TGTGCCAGTAGTATACCGGGACAGGGAACTGAAGCTTTCTTT
TRBV6-6	TRBJ2-1	.	.	CASSYANRDSYNEQFF	TGTGCCAGCAGTTACGCCAACAGGGACTCCTACAATGAGCAGTTCTTC
TRBV5-4	TRBJ2-7	TRBD1	.	CASSFGQGRIYEQYF	TGTGCCAGCAGCTTTGGACAGGGGAGAATCTACGAGCAGTACTTC
TRBV6-1	TRBJ1-2	.	.	CASSELVPGHYNYGYTF	TGTGCCAGCAGTGAACTGGTTCCAGGGCATTATAACTATGGCTACACCTTC
TRBV7-8	TRBJ2-2	TRBD2	.	CASSSRLAGVTGELFF	TGTGCCAGCAGCTCGCGACTAGCGGGAGTAACTGGGGAGCTGTTTTTT
TRBV9	TRBJ2-1	.	once	CASSVEGGSNLNEQFF	TGTGCCAGCAGCGTAGAGGGCGGGTCGAATCTCAATGAGCAGTTCTTC
TRBV4-2	TRBJ1-3	.	.	CASSSDSKSGNTIYF	TGTGCCAGCAGCTCGGACAGCAAATCTGGAAACACCATATATTTT
TRBV9	TRBJ2-7	TRBD2	once	CASSPGLATYEQYF	TGTGCCAGCAGCCCGGGACTAGCTACCTACGAGCAGTACTTC
TRBV6-5	TRBJ1-5	.	.	CASRGVGGNQPQHF	TGTGCCAGCAGGGGAGTCGGAGGCAATCAGCCCCAGCATTTT
TRBV5-1	TRBJ1-1	TRBD1	few	CASSPDRAAGTEAFF	TGCGCCAGCAGCCCTGACAGGGCCGCTGGCACTGAAGCTTTCTTT
TRBV7-2	TRBJ2-5	TRBD2	.	CASSLYLSGRITRETQYF	TGTGCCAGCAGCTTATACCTTAGCGGGAGGATAACAAGAGAGACCCAGTACTTC
TRBV7-9	TRBJ2-3	.	once	CASSLFGETDTQYF	TGTGCCAGCAGCTTATTCGGGGAGACAGATACGCAGTATTTT
TRBV10-3	TRBJ2-3	.	.	CAIKAGMGPSTDTQYF	TGTGCCATCAAGGCGGGGATGGGGCCAAGCACAGATACGCAGTATTTT
TRBV19	TRBJ2-3	TRBD1	.	CASRQGNTDTQYF	TGTGCCAGTCGACAGGGTAACACAGATACGCAGTATTTT
TRBV19	TRBJ2-2	TRBD1	.	CASKVTGGSGGELFF	TGTGCCAGTAAGGTCACAGGGGGCTCGGGCGGGGAGCTGTTTTTT
TRBV9	TRBJ1-2	TRBD1	.	CASSSQGAEGYTF	TGTGCCAGCAGCTCTCAGGGGGCTGAAGGCTACACCTTC
TRBV6-2/TRBV6-3	TRBJ1-1	TRBD1	.	CASSRGQWNTEAFF	TGTGCCAGCAGTAGGGGACAGTGGAACACTGAAGCTTTCTTT
TRBV5-1	TRBJ1-1	TRBD1	.	CASSLEGQGAYTEAFF	TGCGCCAGCAGCTTGGAAGGACAGGGGGCTTACACTGAAGCTTTCTTT
TRBV12-3/TRBV12-4	TRBJ1-2	TRBD1	.	CASRGDRSGYTF	TGTGCCAGCAGAGGGGACAGAAGTGGCTACACCTTC
TRBV10-2	TRBJ1-1	.	once	CASSKLQNTEAFF	TGCGCCAGCTCGAAATTACAGAACACTGAAGCTTTCTTT
TRBV24-1	TRBJ2-4	TRBD1	once	CATSDYLGQGARWAKNIQYF	TGTGCCACCAGTGATTACCTCGGACAGGGGGCAAGATGGGCCAAAAACATTCAGTACTTC
TRBV6-5	TRBJ2-1	TRBD1	.	CASSYTGQVYNEQFF	TGTGCCAGCAGTTACACCGGACAGGTTTACAATGAGCAGTTCTTC
TRBV6-6	TRBJ1-5	.	.	CASSYSGVGNQPQHF	TGTGCCAGCAGTTACTCGGGAGTCGGCAATCAGCCCCAGCATTTT
TRBV9	TRBJ2-3	TRBD2	.	CASSVEGLAGSADTQYF	TGTGCCAGCAGCGTAGAGGGACTAGCGGGAAGTGCAGATACGCAGTATTTT
TRBV24-1	TRBJ2-3	.	.	CATSDFRGTDTQYF	TGTGCCACCAGTGATTTCCGGGGCACAGATACGCAGTATTTT
TRBV18	TRBJ2-7	TRBD1	.	CASSPTGQGTYEQYF	TGTGCCAGCTCACCTACAGGACAGGGTACCTACGAGCAGTACTTC
TRBV27	TRBJ2-3	.	.	CASSFVAGGTDTQYF	TGTGCCAGCAGTTTCGTAGCCGGAGGGACAGATACGCAGTATTTT
TRBV27	TRBJ2-2	TRBD2	once	CASSFAPLASGELFF	TGTGCCAGCAGTTTCGCGCCACTAGCGTCCGGGGAGCTGTTTTTT
TRBV9	TRBJ1-1	TRBD1	.	CASSQGQGTEAFF	TGTGCCAGCAGCCAGGGACAGGGAACTGAAGCTTTCTTT
TRBV28	TRBJ1-2	TRBD1	.	CASMGGQRDRGYTF	TGTGCCAGCATGGGGGGACAGCGAGATCGTGGCTACACCTTC
TRBV5-4	TRBJ2-1	.	once	CAGGGPSSYNEQFF	TGTGCCGGAGGGGGCCCCAGCTCCTACAATGAGCAGTTCTTC
TRBV9	TRBJ2-2	TRBD2	.	CASSVERTSGRSANTGELFF	TGTGCCAGCAGCGTAGAAAGGACTAGCGGGAGGTCCGCGAACACCGGGGAGCTGTTTTTT
TRBV30	TRBJ1-2	.	.	CAWSVRGGGYTF	TGTGCCTGGAGTGTACGCGGGGGAGGCTACACCTTC
TRBV6-5	TRBJ2-7	.	.	CASRRIGSYEQYF	TGTGCCAGCAGGAGGATTGGTTCCTACGAGCAGTACTTC
TRBV5-1	TRBJ1-3	.	.	CASSLSGSGNTIYF	TGCGCCAGCTCTCTCTCGGGCTCTGGAAACACCATATATTTT
TRBV2	TRBJ1-5	.	.	CASSEGRASNQPQHF	TGTGCCAGCAGTGAGGGCAGGGCTAGCAATCAGCCCCAGCATTTT
TRBV6-4	TRBJ2-1	TRBD2	.	CASSVLAGGPSEQFF	TGTGCCAGCAGTGTACTAGCGGGAGGGCCCTCGGAGCAGTTCTTC
TRBV5-1	TRBJ2-7	.	few	CASSPGGRREQYF	TGCGCCAGCAGCCCGGGGGGCAGACGCGAGCAGTACTTC
TRBV2	TRBJ1-2	.	.	CASSDSGGAYGYTF	TGTGCCAGCAGTGATTCGGGGGGTGCCTATGGCTACACCTTC
TRBV19	TRBJ2-7	TRBD2	.	CASTASGARTSGASYEQYF	TGTGCCAGTACAGCCTCAGGGGCCCGTACTAGCGGAGCCTCCTACGAGCAGTACTTC
TRBV29-1	TRBJ2-3	TRBD1	.	CSDLGGQGFFSTDTQYF	TGCAGCGACTTGGGGGGACAGGGTTTCTTCAGCACAGATACGCAGTATTTT
TRBV19	TRBJ2-7	TRBD2	few	CASSIATSGSHQYF	TGTGCCAGTAGTATAGCGACTAGCGGGAGTCACCAGTACTTC
TRBV20-1	TRBJ2-7	.	.	CSASRRGSYEQYF	TGCAGTGCTAGTAGGCGGGGTTCATACGAGCAGTACTTC
TRBV2	TRBJ2-2	.	.	CAGDSLGGNTGELFF	TGTGCCGGTGACTCGCTCGGCGGGAACACCGGGGAGCTGTTTTTT
TRBV27	TRBJ2-1	TRBD1	.	CASSLKNRGPYNEQFF	TGTGCCAGCAGTTTAAAAAATAGGGGGCCCTACAATGAGCAGTTCTTC
TRBV28	TRBJ2-7	TRBD1	.	CASSLEGQGGAYEQYF	TGTGCCAGCAGTTTAGAGGGACAGGGGGGAGCCTACGAGCAGTACTTC
TRBV5-4	TRBJ2-1	.	.	CASSPPTRYNEQFF	TGTGCCAGCAGCCCTCCGACTAGATACAATGAGCAGTTCTTC
TRBV7-8	TRBJ2-3	.	.	CASSLVGYPADTQYF	TGTGCCAGCAGCTTAGTGGGCTACCCCGCAGATACGCAGTATTTT
TRBV27	TRBJ1-4	.	.	CASSLSGTANEKLFF	TGTGCCAGCAGTTTATCAGGAACAGCTAATGAAAAACTGTTTTTT
TRBV4-1	TRBJ2-1	TRBD1	.	CASSRVPGQGAAYNEQFF	TGCGCCAGCAGCCGAGTCCCGGGACAGGGGGCGGCCTACAATGAGCAGTTCTTC
TRBV6-5	TRBJ2-1	.	.	CASMRKEGRNEQFF	TGTGCCAGCATGAGAAAAGAGGGTCGGAATGAGCAGTTCTTC
TRBV18	TRBJ2-3	.	.	CASSPPGITDTQYF	TGTGCCAGCTCACCACCGGGCATCACAGATACGCAGTATTTT
TRBV11-2	TRBJ2-3	TRBD2	.	CASSFRASGRVSTDTQYF	TGTGCCAGCAGCTTCCGGGCTAGCGGGAGAGTTAGCACAGATACGCAGTATTTT
TRBV30	TRBJ1-6	TRBD1	.	CAWTPGQKNSPLHF	TGTGCCTGGACTCCGGGACAGAAAAATTCACCCCTCCACTTT
TRBV10-3	TRBJ2-5	TRBD2	.	CAISEFPTRARGDETQYF	TGTGCCATCAGTGAGTTCCCGACGAGGGCCCGGGGGGACGAGACCCAGTACTTC
TRBV7-8	TRBJ2-7	TRBD1	.	CASSLAGQGLHEQYF	TGTGCCAGCAGCTTAGCCGGACAGGGGCTCCACGAGCAGTACTTC
TRBV5-1	TRBJ1-1	.	.	CASQDSWDTEAFF	TGCGCCAGCCAAGACAGCTGGGACACTGAAGCTTTCTTT